This T cell receptor beta chain came from a study of blood T cell repertoires in COVID-19. Profiling relied on immunoSEQ multiplex PCR, and the TCRdb table lists in-frame clones only, not all of them. The data show 250,000 or so clones, more than 70% seen once. Specimen: peripheral blood. The origin of this receptor is a woman aged 25 to 39 with COVID-19, enrolled during active disease.

CDR3 coding DNA: TGTGCCAGCAGTTACCTCGGGGTTAACCAAGAGACCCAGTACTTC. Protein: CASSYLGVNQETQYF. The rearrangement uses TRBV6-6 and TRBJ2-5, with TRBD2 as a possible D gene (5 bases). CDR3 size: 15 residues. The germline CDR1 and CDR2 sequences are MNHNY and SVGAGI (reference sequence). Trimming removed 2 bases at V and 0 bases at J, with 10 bases between.